Presented here are 7 T cell receptor beta chains from one specimen sequenced in a study of blood T cell repertoires in COVID-19. Sequencing was performed with immunoSEQ multiplex PCR; in TCRdb, only in-frame clones are kept and a portion is missing. The sample lists roughly 140,000 clones, 65% to 90% occurring once. The sample consisted of peripheral blood. These TCRs come from a woman in her forties or fifties in a cohort sampled during active or convalescent COVID-19.

The V call is TRBV30, the J call TRBJ1-2; D may be TRBD1 (5 bases). The germline V and J ends were trimmed by 2 bases and 3 bases, with 7 bases remaining between them. The CDR3 contains 12 residues. Looked up from germline, CDR1 is GTSNPN and CDR2 is SVGIG (reference sequence). CDR3 in DNA: TGTGCCTGGAGTCGGGGGGACTATGGCTACACCTTC. Protein: CAWSRGDYGYTF. Supplemented by reference TRBV30 and TRBJ1-2, the full variable domain reads SQTIHQWPATLVQPVGSPLSLECTVEGTSNPNLYWYRQAAGRGLQLLFYSVGIGQISSEVPQNLSASRPQDRQFILSSKKLLLSDSGFYLCAWSRGDYGYTFGSGTRLTVV.

The rearrangement links TRBV7-3 to TRBJ2-1; 8 nucleotides align to TRBD2. The V gene end was trimmed by 2 bases and the J gene end by 4 bases; junction bases not matched to a gene: 10. CDR3 size: 17 residues. The V gene's germline CDR1 is SGHTA and CDR2 FQGTGA. For the CDR3, the DNA is TGTGCCAGCAGCTTATTTTACTCAGCGGGGGATTACAATGAGCAGTTCTTC. Its translation: CASSLFYSAGDYNEQFF.

Written as DNA, the CDR3 is TGTGCCAGTGGGCGGGGACAGGGGAGTACCTACGAGCAGTACTTC. Translated, it gives CASGRGQGSTYEQYF. The chain joins TRBV19 to TRBJ2-7; 10 nucleotides match TRBD1. This CDR3 region has 15 residues. V lost 8 bases, J lost 2 bases, and 9 bases stayed unmatched. Germline CDR1 LNHDA, CDR2 SQIVND (reference sequence).

This clone has just one count. This rearrangement joins TRBV6-5 to TRBJ2-3; TRBD2 aligns across 11 bases. CDR1 is MNHEY, CDR2 SVGAGI, per germline. The CDR3 has 14 amino acids. V gave up 4 bases and J gave up 14 bases; unmatched junction bases: 11. CDR3 amino acids: CASSSTSGGPPAYF. CDR3 nucleotides: TGTGCCAGCAGTTCCACTAGCGGGGGTCCACCGGCGTATTTT.

This chain's CDR3 is CAGGHRGGPVYEQYF. The CDR3 coding sequence is TGTGCCGGGGGGCACAGGGGCGGGCCGGTGTACGAGCAGTACTTC. The gene calls are TRBV30 and TRBJ2-7; D possibly corresponds to TRBD1 (7 bases). Germline V gene data show CDR1 as GTSNPN and CDR2 as SVGIG (reference sequence). This CDR3 has 15 amino acids. Trimming removed 8 bases at V and 4 bases at J, with 24 bases between. Variable domain in full (rest from reference TRBV30 and TRBJ2-7): SQTIHQWPATLVQPVGSPLSLECTVEGTSNPNLYWYRQAAGRGLQLLFYSVGIGQISSEVPQNLSASRPQDRQFILSSKKLLLSDSGFYLCAGGHRGGPVYEQYFGPGTRLTVT.

The chain is built from TRBV23-1 and TRBJ2-7; the match to TRBD2 covers 10 bases. TRBV23-1 is treated as an ORF (open reading frame) with a function not yet certain. Unmatched junction bases numbered 5, after V lost 2 bases and J lost 4 bases. The CDR3 consists of 15 residues. The CDR3 coding sequence is TGCGCCAGCAGTCAACTAGCGGGGGAAGCTTACGAGCAGTACTTC. Its translation: CASSQLAGEAYEQYF.

The chain links TRBV3-1 (or the pseudogene TRBV3-2) to TRBJ1-1; the match to TRBD1 covers 7 bases. This CDR3 is built from 14 residues. V lost 2 bases, J lost 2 bases, and 2 bases stayed unmatched. Germline V gene lookup returns CDR1 LGHDT and CDR2 YNNKEL (reference sequence). The CDR3 here is CASSQQGGNTEAFF. The CDR3 nucleotides are TGTGCCAGCAGCCAACAGGGGGGTAACACTGAAGCTTTCTTT.